Each of the 11 T cell receptor beta chains below was sequenced from the same sample in a study of shared clonotypes between healthy human individuals. Naive CD8 cells, CD45RO-negative and positively selected for CCR7, excluded terminally differentiated effector memory CD45RA+ cells. Data came from immunoSEQ multiplex PCR; TCRdb stores just in-frame clones and leaves some out. The data contain about 580,000 clones, more than 95% of them singletons. Sequenced material: naive CD8+ T cells sorted from blood. The source is a man younger than 40 in good health.

The V call is TRBV7-5, the J call TRBJ1-1. TRBV7-5 is marked as a pseudogene. This CDR3 contains 12 residues. The CDR3 loop is CARSDGGEEAFF. The CDR3 bases are TGTGCCAGAAGCGATGGGGGGGAGGAAGCTTTCTTT.

This chain connects TRBV11-2 to TRBJ2-7, with D possibly matching TRBD2 (9 bases). The V and J ends lost 5 bases and 4 bases respectively, with 18 bases between them. The length of the CDR3 is 15 residues. The V gene's germline CDR1 is SGHAT and CDR2 FQNNGV. CDR3 coding DNA: TGTGCCAGCAGCCAGGGGGCTAGCGGGAATTACGAGCAGTACTTC. Translated, it gives CASSQGASGNYEQYF. The full variable domain, with the rest looked up from reference TRBV11-2 and TRBJ2-7, is EAGVAQSPRYKIIEKRQSVAFWCNPISGHATLYWYQQILGQGPKLLIQFQNNGVVDDSQLPKDRFSAERLKGVDSTLKIQPAKLEDSAVYLCASSQGASGNYEQYFGPGTRLTVT.

V gene TRBV9 combines with J gene TRBJ2-2; TRBD2 aligns across 8 bases. In germline, CDR1 is SGDLS, CDR2 YYNGEE. Germline trimming cut 0 bases from V and 2 bases from J; bases unmatched to any gene: 12. CDR3 length: 19 amino acids. The CDR3 spells CASSVVPAPGLGNTGELFF. CDR3 sequence (DNA): TGTGCCAGCAGCGTAGTCCCTGCCCCGGGACTAGGCAACACCGGGGAGCTGTTTTTT.

This clone was recorded only once. The chain has TRBV13 and TRBJ2-7; 11 bases align to TRBD1. This CDR3 has 15 residues. CDR1 and CDR2 from the germline V gene are PRHDT and FYEKMQ (reference sequence). Losses at the gene ends were 4 bases for V and 2 bases for J; bases not matched to a gene: 4. In DNA, the CDR3 is TGTGCCAGCAGCTCGGGGACAGGGGGGCCCTACGAGCAGTACTTC. Protein: CASSSGTGGPYEQYF.

This clone is a singleton in its sample. The junction shows a germline mismatch at one end, possibly a read error. The chain uses TRBV25-1 and TRBJ2-7; D uncertain. Germline V lookup: CDR1 MGHDK, CDR2 SYGVNS. The CDR3 sequence is 9 residues long. CDR3 in amino acids: CASSTPQGF. The CDR3 DNA is TGTGCCAGCAGTACTCCACAAGGATTC.

This clone has a single count. CDR3 sequence: CASSPASVNSYNEQFF. The CDR3 bases are TGTGCCAGCTCCCCCGCCTCAGTGAACTCCTACAATGAGCAGTTCTTC. The rearrangement links TRBV18 to TRBJ2-1; the D is unclear. Germline V gives CDR1 KGHSH, CDR2 LQKENI. This CDR3 has 16 residues. The ends were cut back, 6 bases at V and 0 bases at J, with 15 bases in the middle.

The chain links TRBV7-9 to TRBJ2-5; D gene ambiguous. The CDR3 runs 15 residues. Germline V CDR1 and CDR2: SEHNR, FQNEAQ (reference sequence). Trimming left V 5 bases short and J 4 bases short, with 17 bases between. The CDR3 spells CASSHPFEERETQYF. Written as DNA, the CDR3 is TGTGCCAGCAGCCATCCCTTTGAGGAGAGAGAGACCCAGTACTTC. Using reference TRBV7-9 and TRBJ2-5 for the parts outside the CDR3, the full variable domain is DTGVSQNPRHKITKRGQNVTFRCDPISEHNRLYWYRQTLGQGPEFLTYFQNEAQLEKSRLLSDRFSAERPKGSFSTLEIQRTEQGDSAMYLCASSHPFEERETQYFGPGTRLLVL.

The V gene is TRBV6-5, the J gene TRBJ1-1; TRBD1 matches at 8 bases. This CDR3 spans 16 amino acids. Per the germline V gene, CDR1 is MNHEY and CDR2 is SVGAGI. J gave up 1 base and V 0 bases, and 4 bases lay outside the gene matches. The CDR3 DNA is TGTGCCAGCAGTTACTCTTCGGACAGGGAGAACACTGAAGCTTTCTTT. It codes for CASSYSSDRENTEAFF.

This chain connects TRBV7-9 to TRBJ2-7, with TRBD2 identical over 10 bases. This CDR3 is built from 13 residues. The junction had 3 bases not matched to a gene; V was cut back by 5 bases and J by 5 bases. In germline, CDR1 is SEHNR, CDR2 FQNEAQ (reference sequence). CDR3 amino acids: CASSPGLADEQYF. CDR3 bases: TGTGCCAGCAGCCCCGGACTAGCGGACGAGCAGTACTTC. The full variable domain, rest sourced from reference TRBV7-9 and TRBJ2-7, is DTGVSQNPRHKITKRGQNVTFRCDPISEHNRLYWYRQTLGQGPEFLTYFQNEAQLEKSRLLSDRFSAERPKGSFSTLEIQRTEQGDSAMYLCASSPGLADEQYFGPGTRLTVT.

This clone was recorded once. Distinct nucleotide sequences in the sample also encode this CDR3. This sequence joins TRBV7-9 and TRBJ2-1; possibly TRBD1 or TRBD2 for D (5 bases each). The CDR3 runs to 15 residues. CDR1 is SEHNR, CDR2 FQNEAQ, per germline (reference sequence). V was shortened by 0 bases and J by 7 bases, with 13 bases between the two germline ends. CDR3 loop: CASSLASGTLNEQFF. The CDR3 DNA reads as TGTGCCAGCAGCTTAGCGAGTGGGACGTTGAATGAGCAGTTCTTC. The full variable domain, completed using reference TRBV7-9 and TRBJ2-1, is DTGVSQNPRHKITKRGQNVTFRCDPISEHNRLYWYRQTLGQGPEFLTYFQNEAQLEKSRLLSDRFSAERPKGSFSTLEIQRTEQGDSAMYLCASSLASGTLNEQFFGPGTRLTVL.

J is TRBJ2-2 and V is TRBV14; 10 nucleotides align to TRBD2. J gave up 10 bases and V 4 bases, and 9 bases lay outside the gene matches. In germline, CDR1 is SGHDN, CDR2 FVKESK. The CDR3 has 15 amino acids. CDR3 loop: CASSPFGAGGMELFF. In DNA, the CDR3 is TGTGCCAGCAGCCCCTTTGGAGCGGGAGGGATGGAGCTGTTTTTT.